This T cell receptor (beta chain) was recovered during a study of OX40 agonist ivuxolimab in advanced cancers. Study at large: Participants averaged approximately 60 years of age (range roughly 23 to 80) and were around 80% male. Of the patients, three showed partial responses, one with hepatocellular carcinoma and two with cutaneous melanoma. Study-level points and caveats: Relative to CD4+, CD8+ T cells held more expanded clones on average.

Regarding this clone: Its antigen is not identified.

CDR3 length: 13 amino acids. Trimming took off 1 base at V and 3 bases at J, with 7 bases between the two ends. Germline V lookup: CDR1 SGHRS, CDR2 YFSETQ. Produced via immunoSEQ multiplex PCR; TCRdb's table is partial and in-frame only. The sample lists 40,000 to 50,000 clones, over 75% occurring once. Autoimmune disease history or systemic immunosuppression was exclusionary. The sample here was CD4+ or CD8+ T cells sorted from blood, taken in a trial of the OX40 agonist ivuxolimab. This TCR was recovered from an adult with an advanced solid tumor such as melanoma, head and neck, liver or kidney cancer. The chain has TRBV5-1 and TRBJ1-1; D is perhaps TRBD1 (5 bases). The CDR3 DNA follows: TGCGCCAGCAGCTTGTGGGGGGACACTGAAGCTTTCTTT. Its protein is CASSLWGDTEAFF. Based on the CDR3 plus reference TRBV5-1 and TRBJ1-1, the full variable domain is KAGVTQTPRYLIKTRGQQVTLSCSPISGHRSVSWYQQTPGQGLQFLFEYFSETQRNKGNFPGRFSGRQFSNSRSEMNVSTLELGDSALYLCASSLWGDTEAFFGQGTRLTVV.